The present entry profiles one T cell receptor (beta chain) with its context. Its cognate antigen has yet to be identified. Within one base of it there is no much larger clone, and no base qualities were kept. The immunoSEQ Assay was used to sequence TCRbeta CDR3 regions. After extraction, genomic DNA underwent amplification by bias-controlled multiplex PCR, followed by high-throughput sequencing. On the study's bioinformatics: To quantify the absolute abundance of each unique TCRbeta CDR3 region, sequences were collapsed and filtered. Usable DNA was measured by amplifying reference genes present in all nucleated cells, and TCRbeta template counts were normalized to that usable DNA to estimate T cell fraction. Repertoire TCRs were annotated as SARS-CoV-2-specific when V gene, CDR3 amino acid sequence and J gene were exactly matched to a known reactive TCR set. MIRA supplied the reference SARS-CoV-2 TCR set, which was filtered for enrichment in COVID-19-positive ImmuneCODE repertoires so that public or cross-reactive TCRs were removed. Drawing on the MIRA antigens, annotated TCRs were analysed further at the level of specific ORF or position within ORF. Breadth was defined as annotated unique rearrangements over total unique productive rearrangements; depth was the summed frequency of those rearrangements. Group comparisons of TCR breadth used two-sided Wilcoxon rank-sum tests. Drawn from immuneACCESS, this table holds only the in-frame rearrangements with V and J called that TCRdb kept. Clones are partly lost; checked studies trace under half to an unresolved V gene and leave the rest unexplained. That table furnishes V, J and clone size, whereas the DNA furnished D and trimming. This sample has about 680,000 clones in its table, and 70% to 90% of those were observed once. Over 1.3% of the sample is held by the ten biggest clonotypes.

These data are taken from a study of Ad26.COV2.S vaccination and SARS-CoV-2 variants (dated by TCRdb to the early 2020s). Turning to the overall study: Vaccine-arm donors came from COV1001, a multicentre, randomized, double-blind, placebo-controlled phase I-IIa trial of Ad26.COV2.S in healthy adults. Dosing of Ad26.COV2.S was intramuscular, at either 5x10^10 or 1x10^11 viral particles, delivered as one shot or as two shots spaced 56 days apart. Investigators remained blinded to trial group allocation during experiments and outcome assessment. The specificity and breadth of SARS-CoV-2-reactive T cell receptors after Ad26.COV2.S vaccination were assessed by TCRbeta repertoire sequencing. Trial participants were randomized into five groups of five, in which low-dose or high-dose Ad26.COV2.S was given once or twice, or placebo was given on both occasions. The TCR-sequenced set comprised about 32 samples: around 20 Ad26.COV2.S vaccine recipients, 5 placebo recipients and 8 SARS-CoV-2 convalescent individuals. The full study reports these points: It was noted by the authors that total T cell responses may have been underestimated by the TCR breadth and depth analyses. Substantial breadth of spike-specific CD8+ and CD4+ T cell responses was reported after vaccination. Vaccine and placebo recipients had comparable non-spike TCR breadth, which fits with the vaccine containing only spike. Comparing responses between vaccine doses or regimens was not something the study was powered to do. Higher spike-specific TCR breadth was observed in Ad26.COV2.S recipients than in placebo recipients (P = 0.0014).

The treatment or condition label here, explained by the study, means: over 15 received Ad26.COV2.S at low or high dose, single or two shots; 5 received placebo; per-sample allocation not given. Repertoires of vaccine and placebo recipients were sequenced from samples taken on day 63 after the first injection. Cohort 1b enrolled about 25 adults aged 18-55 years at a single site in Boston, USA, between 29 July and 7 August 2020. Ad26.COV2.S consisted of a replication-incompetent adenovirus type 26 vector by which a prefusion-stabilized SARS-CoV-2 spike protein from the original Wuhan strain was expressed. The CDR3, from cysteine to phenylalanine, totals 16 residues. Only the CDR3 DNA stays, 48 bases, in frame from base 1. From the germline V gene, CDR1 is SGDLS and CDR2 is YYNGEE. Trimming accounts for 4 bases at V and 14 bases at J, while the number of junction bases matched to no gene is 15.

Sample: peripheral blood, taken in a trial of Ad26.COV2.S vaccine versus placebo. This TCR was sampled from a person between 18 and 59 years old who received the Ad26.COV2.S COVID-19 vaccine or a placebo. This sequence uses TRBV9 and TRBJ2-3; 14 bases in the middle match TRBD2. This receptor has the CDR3 CASSLTGGLAGENRYF. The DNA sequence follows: TGTGCCAGCAGCCTAACGGGGGGACTAGCGGGAGAGAATAGGTATTTT.